The entry below describes one T cell receptor beta chain. Its antigen is not yet known. No clone much larger than this one lies a single base away; base qualities are absent. These data originate in a study of blood T cell repertoires in COVID-19 (dated by TCRdb to the early 2020s). In the study overall: The collaborator samples originated in the United States, Italy and Spain and spanned the acute and convalescent phases of COVID-19. Subjects who had been exposed to COVID-19, were actively infected with it, or had recovered from it provided the deeply sampled blood TCRbeta repertoires that made up the dataset. The material from the prospective study consisted of cDNA or gDNA derived from T cells, B-cell-depleted T cells, or PBMCs. The samples were drawn from two sources: the first 160 participants of the ongoing ImmuneRACE study, and 1,000 to 1,500 subjects contributed by 6 global collaborators. The sample metadata nearly always contained a de-identified subject ID, COVID-19 status, age in years and sex. Where available, HLA class I and class II types were taken from metadata supplied by the sample provider and were not determined by assay-based typing. The repertoires were made available in a free public database intended to serve as a resource for research on the immune response to SARS-CoV-2. Summary of the overall study and its limitations: How much clinical and demographic metadata was included differed by source and by participant, and the metadata was provided uncurated.

Enrolling through a virtual design, the prospective study's participants ranged in age from roughly 18 to 89 years and lived across approximately 25 United States geographic areas. In the prospective study, participants were assigned to cohorts based on the clinical history participants reported in a screening survey and a study questionnaire. Recovered participants in ImmuneRACE Cohort 3 were defined as having two consecutive negative NP/OP PCR tests, clearance from a healthcare professional, or resolution of symptoms. In the prospective study, whole blood, serum and a nasopharyngeal or oropharyngeal swab were collected from each participant by mobile phlebotomists. Over a roughly 2-month period, participants in the prospective study had the option of providing additional blood draws and questionnaires. Prospective study blood samples were shipped either frozen or at room temperature before DNA extraction.

The immunoSEQ Assay, a bias-controlled multiplex PCR, was used to amplify TCRbeta CDR3 regions from genomic DNA. The paper's data handling went like this. The number of nucleated cells in each sample was estimated by amplification of reference gene primers within the assay. Sequence reads were collapsed and filtered to measure the absolute abundance of every unique TCRbeta CDR3 rearrangement. For each sample, productive Simpson clonality was calculated as the square root of Simpson's diversity index across productive rearrangements. TCRdb obtained this table from immuneACCESS and retained in-frame rearrangements with V and J assigned. These tables miss some clones; where compared with another copy, unresolved V genes account for less than half of the shortfall, and the remainder is unexplained. For V, J and clone size, that table is used; D and trimming come from the DNA. The sample has about 150,000 clones on record, around four fifths of them singletons. Of the sample, around 6.5% falls within the top ten clones.

The germline V gene encodes CDR1 MNHEY and CDR2 SVGEGT. V has 2 bases trimmed and J has 0 bases trimmed; junction bases matching no gene number 15. Counted from cysteine to phenylalanine, this CDR3 has 20 amino acids. Only CDR3 DNA is held: 60 bases, read in frame from base 1. The source of this sequence is a woman aged 40-49 years who had recovered from COVID-19. Sequenced: PBMCs or T cells enriched from blood (not recorded which). Rearrangement joined TRBV6-2 or TRBV6-3 to TRBJ2-3, with 9 middle bases fitting TRBD2. The DNA sequence is TGTGCCAGCAGTTACAGGGGGGCGACTAGCGGAGATCCTAGCACAGATACGCAGTATTTT. The encoded protein is CASSYRGATSGDPSTDTQYF.